This entry lists 30 T cell receptor beta chains sequenced from one sample in a study of T cell responses to AZD1222 COVID-19 vaccine. TCRdb keeps only in-frame clones here, not all; method: immunoSEQ multiplex PCR. The sample lists 90,000 to 130,000 clones, roughly 87% occurring once. This material consisted of peripheral blood, taken on day 0 of MenACWY control vaccination. These receptor sequences come from an adult in good health.

V usage is TRBV5-1 and J usage is TRBJ1-2; 7 bases are a match to TRBD1. The CDR3 is made up of 15 amino acids. Trimming at V came to 2 bases and at J to 7 bases, leaving 11 bases not matched to a gene. Germline CDR1 reads SGHRS; CDR2 reads YFSETQ. The CDR3 protein is CASSFGFTGEGGYTF. The CDR3 nucleotides are TGCGCCAGCAGCTTCGGCTTCACAGGGGAGGGTGGCTACACCTTC. Using reference TRBV5-1 and TRBJ1-2 for the parts outside the CDR3, the full variable domain is KAGVTQTPRYLIKTRGQQVTLSCSPISGHRSVSWYQQTPGQGLQFLFEYFSETQRNKGNFPGRFSGRQFSNSRSEMNVSTLELGDSALYLCASSFGFTGEGGYTFGSGTRLTVV.

This clone was detected once. V is TRBV5-4 and J is TRBJ1-6, with TRBD1 identical over 7 bases. The V and J ends lost 2 bases and 3 bases, in that order; junction bases with no gene match: 5. This CDR3 is 16 amino acids long. Per the germline V gene, CDR1 is SGHNT and CDR2 is YYREEE (reference sequence). For the CDR3, the DNA is TGTGCCAGCAGCTTAGGACAGGCCTACTATAATTCACCCCTCCACTTT. Its translation: CASSLGQAYYNSPLHF.

The chain joins TRBV9 to TRBJ1-1; unclear D gene. Germline V gene data show CDR1 as SGDLS and CDR2 as YYNGEE. Trimming stripped 0 bases from V and 3 bases from J, with 12 bases between. The CDR3 totals 15 residues. Written as DNA, the CDR3 is TGTGCCAGCAGCGTAGAGCCGACGGCGGACACTGAAGCTTTCTTT. Amino acid sequence: CASSVEPTADTEAFF.

The rearrangement joins TRBV11-2 to TRBJ1-4, with D perhaps matching TRBD1 (5 bases). Germline V gene lookup returns CDR1 SGHAT and CDR2 FQNNGV. The CDR3 sequence is 12 residues long. Trimming shortened V by 5 bases and J by 10 bases, and 11 bases separated the two germline ends. CDR3 sequence: CASSNEGRKLFF. The DNA of the CDR3 is TGTGCCAGCAGCAACGAGGGGCGAAAACTGTTTTTT. Variable domain in full (rest from reference TRBV11-2 and TRBJ1-4): EAGVAQSPRYKIIEKRQSVAFWCNPISGHATLYWYQQILGQGPKLLIQFQNNGVVDDSQLPKDRFSAERLKGVDSTLKIQPAKLEDSAVYLCASSNEGRKLFFGSGTQLSVL.

This chain uses TRBV28 with TRBJ1-5; 8 nucleotides align to TRBD1. CDR3 size: 17 residues. V was pared by 6 bases and J by 3 bases, with 13 bases of the junction left unmatched. Germline V lookup: CDR1 MDHEN, CDR2 SYDVKM. The CDR3 here is CASSQPTGGLLNQPQHF. The DNA for the CDR3 is TGTGCCAGCAGCCAACCTACAGGGGGTCTCCTCAATCAGCCCCAGCATTTT.

V is TRBV5-1 and J is TRBJ1-4; the D is unclear. The CDR3 consists of 14 residues. Between the trimmed V and J ends, which lost 0 bases and 4 bases, there was a span of 7 bases. Germline V gene sequence: CDR1 SGHRS, CDR2 YFSETQ. CDR3 sequence reads: CASSLGSINEKLFF. The CDR3, as DNA: TGCGCCAGCAGCTTGGGTAGCATTAATGAAAAACTGTTTTTT.

V is TRBV7-3 and J is TRBJ2-3; D is perhaps TRBD2 (6 bases). The CDR3 loop spans 15 amino acids. CDR1 SGHTA and CDR2 FQGTGA come from the germline V gene. V dropped 0 bases and J dropped 5 bases, with 12 bases sitting between them. In nucleotides, the CDR3 is TGTGCCAGCAGCTTAACTGGCGGGGCCGGAGATACGCAGTATTTT. Protein product: CASSLTGGAGDTQYF.

V usage is TRBV6-2 or TRBV6-3 and J usage is TRBJ1-4; 7 bases are a match to TRBD1. The CDR3 sequence is 16 residues long. Trimming at V came to 6 bases and at J to 7 bases, leaving 14 bases not matched to a gene. CDR1 and CDR2 (germline): MNHEY, SVGEGT. In nucleotides, the CDR3 is TGTGCCAGCAGCGATCGAGGGGGCGCGCGCAGTGAAAAACTGTTTTTT. This sequence encodes CASSDRGGARSEKLFF.

The V call is TRBV25-1, the J call TRBJ1-6; TRBD1 aligns across 11 bases. CDR3 length: 13 residues. Germline CDR1 reads MGHDK; CDR2 reads SYGVNS. The V gene end was trimmed by 6 bases and the J gene end by 10 bases; junction bases not matched to a gene: 2. The DNA of the CDR3 is TGTGCCAGCAGACGGACAGGGGGCTCACCCCTCCACTTT. Its protein is CASRRTGGSPLHF.

The rearrangement links TRBV13 to TRBJ2-1, with 9 nucleotides matching TRBD2. CDR3 length: 16 residues. V dropped 4 bases and J dropped 8; count of bases not matched to a gene: 12. Germline assignment: CDR1 PRHDT and CDR2 FYEKMQ (reference sequence). CDR3 region: CASSSLARGGNDEQFF. As DNA, the CDR3 is TGTGCCAGCAGCTCCCTAGCGCGGGGGGGCAACGATGAGCAGTTCTTC.

The chain joins TRBV7-9 to TRBJ1-1; a possible D gene is TRBD1 (5 bases). V dropped 5 bases and J dropped 4 bases, with 26 bases sitting between them. Looked up from germline, CDR1 is SEHNR and CDR2 is FQNEAQ (reference sequence). There are 18 residues in the CDR3. CDR3 nucleotide sequence: TGTGCCAGCAGCCCCCCCGGGAGGGGACGTGTGCAGGGCACTGAAGCTTTCTTT. Translating gives CASSPPGRGRVQGTEAFF.

The chain couples TRBV27 to TRBJ2-1; tentatively, D is TRBD2 (5 bases). Per the germline V gene, CDR1 is MNHEY and CDR2 is SMNVEV (reference sequence). V was shortened by 6 bases and J by 7 bases, with 13 bases between the two germline ends. The CDR3 loop spans 13 amino acids. This chain's CDR3 is CASSTKGSNEQFF. As DNA, the CDR3 is TGTGCCAGCAGCACCAAAGGGAGTAATGAGCAGTTCTTC.

The V call is TRBV5-4, the J call TRBJ2-7; D is undetermined. CDR3 length equals 13 residues. CDR1 is SGHNT, CDR2 YYREEE, per germline (reference sequence). Trimming cost V 10 bases and J 4 bases, with 18 bases left between them. CDR3: CAGSISGGYEQYF. As DNA, the CDR3 is TGTGCCGGTAGTATTTCTGGTGGTTACGAGCAGTACTTC.

The genes are TRBV2 and TRBJ2-3, with 8 bases that match TRBD2. J gave up 4 bases and V 7 bases, and 7 bases lay outside the gene matches. The CDR3 length is 14 residues. CDR1 is SNHLY and CDR2 is FYNNEI in the germline V gene. CDR3 DNA: TGTGCCAGCACATGGGGTAGCGGGGCAGATACGCAGTATTTT. This translates into CASTWGSGADTQYF.

The chain combines TRBV4-2 with TRBJ2-7; D remains ambiguous. V lost 0 bases to trimming and J lost 4 bases, with 13 bases between them. The CDR3 is 15 amino acids. Germline V gene sequence: CDR1 LGHNA, CDR2 YNFKEQ. CDR3 in DNA: TGTGCCAGCAGCCAAGATACCCGACCCGATTACGAGCAGTACTTC. Translated: CASSQDTRPDYEQYF.

The chain couples TRBV3-1 (or the pseudogene TRBV3-2) to TRBJ2-7; D perhaps matches TRBD2 (5 bases). The CDR3 totals 15 residues. The germline V and J ends were trimmed by 4 bases and 0 bases, with 13 bases remaining between them. Germline V lookup: CDR1 LGHDT, CDR2 YNNKEL (reference sequence). The CDR3 region is CASSPAWGDSYEQYF. The CDR3 DNA reads as TGTGCCAGCAGCCCGGCGTGGGGAGACTCCTACGAGCAGTACTTC.

The V gene is TRBV30, the J gene TRBJ1-5; D unclear. The V gene lost 2 bases and the J gene lost 5 bases, with 10 bases spanning the gap. The V gene's germline CDR1 is GTSNPN and CDR2 SVGIG (reference sequence). The CDR3 length is 13 residues. The CDR3 sequence: CAWSLGPYQPQHF. The CDR3 DNA reads as TGTGCCTGGAGTCTTGGGCCTTATCAGCCCCAGCATTTT.

The V gene is TRBV11-2, the J gene TRBJ2-7, with TRBD2 as a possible D gene (5 bases). The CDR3 spans 15 residues. Germline-derived CDR1 and CDR2 are SGHAT and FQNNGV. V dropped 5 bases and J dropped 0 bases, with 14 bases sitting between them. The CDR3 sequence is CASSKRTETSYEQYF. The CDR3 nucleotides are TGTGCCAGCAGCAAGCGGACCGAAACCTCCTACGAGCAGTACTTC. The complete variable domain, with remaining parts taken from reference TRBV11-2 and TRBJ2-7, reads EAGVAQSPRYKIIEKRQSVAFWCNPISGHATLYWYQQILGQGPKLLIQFQNNGVVDDSQLPKDRFSAERLKGVDSTLKIQPAKLEDSAVYLCASSKRTETSYEQYFGPGTRLTVT.

The rearrangement joins TRBV7-8 to TRBJ2-7, with 11 bases aligning to TRBD2. V lost 1 base to trimming and J lost 7 bases; unmatched junction nucleotides: 9. CDR1 SGHVS and CDR2 FQNEAQ come from the germline V gene. The CDR3 totals 16 residues. The CDR3 bases are TGTGCCAGCAGCTTAGAACTAGCGGGGGCCACGGGGGAGCAGTACTTC. It yields the protein CASSLELAGATGEQYF.

This chain uses TRBV14 with TRBJ2-7; D uncertain. The V gene's germline CDR1 is SGHDN and CDR2 FVKESK. V lost 0 bases and J 0 bases, leaving 12 bases between the germline ends. The CDR3 has 16 residues. The DNA of the CDR3 is TGTGCCAGCAGCCAAGACTGGCGGTCAAGCTCCTACGAGCAGTACTTC. Translated, it gives CASSQDWRSSSYEQYF.

V usage is TRBV19 and J usage is TRBJ2-1; 10 bases are a match to TRBD2. Germline values: CDR1 LNHDA, CDR2 SQIVND (reference sequence). V shed 0 bases and J 4 bases; nucleotides not matched to a gene: 0. The CDR3 has 15 residues. The DNA for the CDR3 is TGTGCCAGTAGTATAGAACTAGCGGGATACAATGAGCAGTTCTTC. Protein product: CASSIELAGYNEQFF.

This clone is medium-sized. This chain uses TRBV7-9 with TRBJ1-2; D ambiguous. The CDR3 is 17 amino acids. V was pared by 4 bases and J by 1 base, with 19 bases between. Germline V gives CDR1 SEHNR, CDR2 FQNEAQ (reference sequence). CDR3 sequence: CASSSSQPVAFNYGYTF. CDR3 in DNA: TGTGCCAGCAGCTCCTCTCAGCCGGTGGCATTTAACTATGGCTACACCTTC.

V and J are TRBV5-1 and TRBJ1-1; 7 bases are a match to TRBD1. Trimming took 4 bases from V and 1 from J; bases not matched to a gene: 4. Germline V CDR1 and CDR2: SGHRS, YFSETQ. This CDR3 contains 14 residues. The chain's CDR3 is CASSDRVSNTEAFF. The CDR3 coding sequence is TGCGCCAGCAGCGACAGGGTTTCGAACACTGAAGCTTTCTTT.

This chain uses TRBV7-2 with TRBJ2-5; 7 bases line up with TRBD1. The CDR3 totals 14 residues. Trimming cost V 1 base and J 5 bases; bases outside gene matches: 4. CDR1 and CDR2 (germline): SGHTA, FQGNSA. CDR3 nucleotide sequence: TGTGCCAGCAGCTTAGGAGGGGGCTTCGAGACCCAGTACTTC. Residues: CASSLGGGFETQYF.

V is TRBV12-3 or TRBV12-4 and J is TRBJ1-5; D gene ambiguous. Trimming stripped 6 bases from V and 2 bases from J, with 8 bases between. The CDR3 spans 13 residues. This CDR3 is CASSRGGNQPQHF. The CDR3 DNA reads as TGTGCCAGCAGCCGCGGGGGCAATCAGCCCCAGCATTTT.

The chain links TRBV28 to TRBJ2-7; D ambiguous. The CDR3 runs 13 residues. V lost 3 bases and J lost 7, with 13 bases in between. Germline V gives CDR1 MDHEN, CDR2 SYDVKM. CDR3 nucleotide sequence: TGTGCCAGCAGTTTTGACCTCAGTCAGGAGCAGTACTTC. It translates to CASSFDLSQEQYF.

The chain recombines TRBV4-2 with TRBJ2-7; 8 positions agree with TRBD1. Germline V gene lookup returns CDR1 LGHNA and CDR2 YNFKEQ. V shed 5 bases and J 0 bases; nucleotides not matched to a gene: 3. This CDR3 spans 14 amino acids. Here the CDR3 reads CASSEDRDSYEQYF. The CDR3 bases are TGTGCCAGCAGCGAGGACAGGGACTCCTACGAGCAGTACTTC.

J is TRBJ1-2 and V is TRBV7-8, with 8 bases aligning to TRBD1. CDR3 length: 14 amino acids. The J segment lost 4 bases and the V segment lost 1 base, leaving 2 bases of the junction unmatched. Germline CDR1 reads SGHVS; CDR2 reads FQNEAQ. CDR3 residues: CASSLGTGLYGYTF. The CDR3 DNA follows: TGTGCCAGCAGCTTAGGGACAGGGCTCTATGGCTACACCTTC.

This clone was picked up one time. V gene TRBV12-5 combines with J gene TRBJ1-6; no reliable D call. Germline lookup yields CDR1 LGHNT and CDR2 FRNRAP. Trimming left V 5 bases short and J 8 bases short, with 13 bases between. The CDR3 loop spans 14 amino acids. The CDR3 sequence is CASGTGLPHSPLHF. The DNA for the CDR3 is TGTGCTAGTGGTACCGGACTTCCTCATTCACCCCTCCACTTT.

This clone occurred once. This chain joins TRBV5-4 and TRBJ1-1, with 12 nucleotides matching TRBD1. After removal of 4 bases from V and 4 bases from J, the junction contained 8 bases not matched to a gene. This CDR3 spans 16 amino acids. Germline V gene sequence: CDR1 SGHNT, CDR2 YYREEE (reference sequence). The CDR3 DNA sequence: TGTGCCAGCAGCCAGGGACAGGGGGCGCTAGGCACTGAAGCTTTCTTT. Translating gives CASSQGQGALGTEAFF.